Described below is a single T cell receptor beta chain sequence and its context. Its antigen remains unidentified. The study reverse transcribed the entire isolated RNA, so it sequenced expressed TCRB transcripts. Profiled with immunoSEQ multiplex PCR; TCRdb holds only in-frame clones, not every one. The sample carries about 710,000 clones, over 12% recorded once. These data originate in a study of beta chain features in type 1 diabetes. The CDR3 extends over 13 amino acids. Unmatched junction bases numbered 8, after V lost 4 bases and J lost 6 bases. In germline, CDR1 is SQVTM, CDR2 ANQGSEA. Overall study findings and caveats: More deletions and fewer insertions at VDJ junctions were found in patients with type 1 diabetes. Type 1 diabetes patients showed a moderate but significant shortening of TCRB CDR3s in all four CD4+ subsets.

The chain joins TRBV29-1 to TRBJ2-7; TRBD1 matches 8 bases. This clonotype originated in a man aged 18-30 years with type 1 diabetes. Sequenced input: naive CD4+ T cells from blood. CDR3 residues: CSVGGTGGLEQYF. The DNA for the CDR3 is TGCAGCGTTGGTGGGACAGGTGGGCTCGAGCAGTACTTC.